This T cell receptor beta chain was recorded in a study of CD8 T cells in Susac syndrome. Random-hexamer reverse transcription was applied to roughly 0.5 to 1 ug RNA. Each CDR3 protein is one row after TCRdb ran MiXCR on the immunoSEQ multiplex PCR reads. The sample lists nearly 200,000 distinct CDR3 sequences, 90% to 95% occurring once. Sequencing targeted TCR beta in blood CD8+ and CD4+ T cells. The germline V gene encodes CDR1 SQVTM and CDR2 ANQGSEA. The CDR3 contains 12 residues. With 5 bases clipped from V and 1 base from J, the junction kept 2 bases outside the gene matches. The rearrangement uses TRBV29-1 and TRBJ2-7; 7 nucleotides align to TRBD1. Source material: CD4+ T cells from PBMCs. This TCR came from a human donor with multiple sclerosis. DNA of the CDR3: TGCAGCGTTCGACAGGGATCCTACGAGCAGTACTTC. Encoded protein: CSVRQGSYEQYF.